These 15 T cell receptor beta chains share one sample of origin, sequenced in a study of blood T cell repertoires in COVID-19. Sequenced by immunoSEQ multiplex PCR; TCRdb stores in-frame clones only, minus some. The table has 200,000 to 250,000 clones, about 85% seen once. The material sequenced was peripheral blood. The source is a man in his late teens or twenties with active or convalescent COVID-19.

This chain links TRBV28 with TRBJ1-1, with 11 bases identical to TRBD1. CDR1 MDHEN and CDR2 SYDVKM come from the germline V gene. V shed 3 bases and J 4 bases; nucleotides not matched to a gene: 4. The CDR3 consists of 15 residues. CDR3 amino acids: CASSFRTGGVTEAFF. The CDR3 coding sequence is TGTGCCAGCAGTTTCAGGACAGGGGGCGTCACTGAAGCTTTCTTT.

CDR3 in DNA: TGTGCCAGCAGCTCATCCGCAGGGAACACTGAAGCTTTCTTT. It codes for CASSSSAGNTEAFF. The chain links TRBV7-3 to TRBJ1-1; D gene uncertain. This CDR3 has 14 amino acids. V gave up 4 bases and J gave up 1 base, with 10 bases separating them. CDR1 and CDR2 from the germline V gene are SGHTA and FQGTGA.

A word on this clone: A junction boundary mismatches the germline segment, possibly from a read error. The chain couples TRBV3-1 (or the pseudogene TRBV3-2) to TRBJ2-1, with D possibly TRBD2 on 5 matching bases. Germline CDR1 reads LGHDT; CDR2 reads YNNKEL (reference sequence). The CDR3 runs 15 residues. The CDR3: CASTQRSSSYNEQFF. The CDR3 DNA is TGTGCCAGCACCCAAAGGTCTAGCAGCTACAATGAGCAGTTCTTC.

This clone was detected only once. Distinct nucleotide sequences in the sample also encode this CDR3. The CDR3 region has the DNA TGTGCCAGCAGCTCCCAGGGAAACTATGGCTACACCTTC. Protein product: CASSSQGNYGYTF. This sequence joins TRBV28 and TRBJ1-2; tentatively, D is TRBD1 (5 bases). The germline gives CDR1 MDHEN, CDR2 SYDVKM. The V gene lost 6 bases and the J gene lost 2 bases, with 10 bases spanning the gap. CDR3 length: 13 amino acids.

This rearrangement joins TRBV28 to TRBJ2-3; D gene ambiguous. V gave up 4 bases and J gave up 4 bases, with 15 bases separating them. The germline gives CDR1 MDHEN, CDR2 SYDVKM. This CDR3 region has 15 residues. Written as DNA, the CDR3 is TGTGCCAGCAGTTCCCCCCCGCCGCGGCCAGATACGCAGTATTTT. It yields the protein CASSSPPPRPDTQYF.

CDR3 coding DNA: TGTGCCAGCAGTAGGACAGACGGGGAGCTGTTTTTT. This sequence encodes CASSRTDGELFF. This chain joins TRBV12-3 or TRBV12-4 and TRBJ2-2; TRBD1 might be the D (6 bases). The V end lost 5 bases, the J end lost 7 bases, and 8 bases lay between the germline ends. This CDR3 is 12 amino acids long.

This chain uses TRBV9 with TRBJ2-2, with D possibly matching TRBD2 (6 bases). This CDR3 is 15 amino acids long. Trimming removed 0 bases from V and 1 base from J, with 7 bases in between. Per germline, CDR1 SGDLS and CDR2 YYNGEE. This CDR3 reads CASSVDSGNTGELFF. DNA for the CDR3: TGTGCCAGCAGCGTAGATAGCGGGAACACCGGGGAGCTGTTTTTT. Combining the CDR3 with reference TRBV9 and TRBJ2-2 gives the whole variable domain DSGVTQTPKHLITATGQRVTLRCSPRSGDLSVYWYQQSLDQGLQFLIQYYNGEERAKGNILERFSAQQFPDLHSELNLSSLELGDSALYFCASSVDSGNTGELFFGEGSRLTVL.

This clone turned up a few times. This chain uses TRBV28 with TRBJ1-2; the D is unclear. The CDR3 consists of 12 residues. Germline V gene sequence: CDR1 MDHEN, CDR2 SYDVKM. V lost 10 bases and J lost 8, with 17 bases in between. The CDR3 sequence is CATRREGWGYTF. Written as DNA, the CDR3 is TGTGCCACCAGGAGAGAGGGATGGGGCTACACCTTC.

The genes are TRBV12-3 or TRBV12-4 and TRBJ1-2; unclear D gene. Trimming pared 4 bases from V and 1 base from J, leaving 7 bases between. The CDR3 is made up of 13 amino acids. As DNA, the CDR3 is TGTGCCAGCAGTTCTATTAATAACTATGGCTACACCTTC. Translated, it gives CASSSINNYGYTF.

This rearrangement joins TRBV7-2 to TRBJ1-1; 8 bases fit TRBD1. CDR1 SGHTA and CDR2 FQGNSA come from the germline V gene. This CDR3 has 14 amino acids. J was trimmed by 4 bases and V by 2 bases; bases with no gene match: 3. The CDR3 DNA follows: TGTGCCAGCAGCTTAAGACAGGGGACCACTGAAGCTTTCTTT. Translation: CASSLRQGTTEAFF.

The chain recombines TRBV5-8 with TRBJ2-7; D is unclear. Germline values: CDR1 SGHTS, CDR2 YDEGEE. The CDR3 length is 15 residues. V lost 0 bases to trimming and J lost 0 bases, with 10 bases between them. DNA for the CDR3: TGTGCCAGCAGCTTGGGGGCTACAAGCTCCTACGAGCAGTACTTC. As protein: CASSLGATSSYEQYF. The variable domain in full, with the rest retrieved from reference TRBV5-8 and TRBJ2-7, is EAGVTQSPTHLIKTRGQQATLRCSPISGHTSVYWYQQALGLGLQFLLWYDEGEERNRGNFPPRFSGRQFPNYSSELNVNALELEDSALYLCASSLGATSSYEQYFGPGTRLTVT.

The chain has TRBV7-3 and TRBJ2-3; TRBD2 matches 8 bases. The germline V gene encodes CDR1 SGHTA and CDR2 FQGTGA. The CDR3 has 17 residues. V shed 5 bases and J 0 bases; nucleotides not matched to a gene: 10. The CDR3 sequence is CASSPLGRGASTDTQYF. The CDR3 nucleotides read TGTGCCAGCAGCCCCCTTGGGCGGGGGGCTAGCACAGATACGCAGTATTTT.

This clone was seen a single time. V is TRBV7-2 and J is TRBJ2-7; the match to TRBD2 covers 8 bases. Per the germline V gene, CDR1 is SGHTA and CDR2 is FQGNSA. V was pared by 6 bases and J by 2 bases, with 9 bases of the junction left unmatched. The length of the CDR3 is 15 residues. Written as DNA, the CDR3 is TGTGCCAGCAGTCGAGAGCGGGGGTTCACCTACGAGCAGTACTTC. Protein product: CASSRERGFTYEQYF.

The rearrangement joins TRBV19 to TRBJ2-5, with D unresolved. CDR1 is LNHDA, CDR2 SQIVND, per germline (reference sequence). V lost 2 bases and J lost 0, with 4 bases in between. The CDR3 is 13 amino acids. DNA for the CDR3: TGTGCCAGTAGTATACAGTACCAAGAGACCCAGTACTTC. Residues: CASSIQYQETQYF.

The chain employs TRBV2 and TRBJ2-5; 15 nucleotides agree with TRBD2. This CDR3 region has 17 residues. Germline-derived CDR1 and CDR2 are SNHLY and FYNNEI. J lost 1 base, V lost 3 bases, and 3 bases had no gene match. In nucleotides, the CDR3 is TGTGCCAGCAGTGAGGGACTAGCGGGGGGTACCCAAGAGACCCAGTACTTC. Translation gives CASSEGLAGGTQETQYF. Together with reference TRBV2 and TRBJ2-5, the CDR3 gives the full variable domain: EPEVTQTPSHQVTQMGQEVILRCVPISNHLYFYWYRQILGQKVEFLVSFYNNEISEKSEIFDDQFSVERPDGSNFTLKIRSTKLEDSAMYFCASSEGLAGGTQETQYFGPGTRLLVL.